The 18 T cell receptor beta chains below all came from one sample that was sequenced in a study of T-cell reconstitution after alpha-beta-depleted transplantation in children listed by TCRdb under 2016. Libraries were built with PCR. Sequencing instrument: Illumina HiSeq 2500. TCR library preparation used molecular barcoding, with unique molecular identifiers applied to normalize quantification of the TCRbeta repertoire. TCRdb reanalyzed the raw reads on its own, using fastp at Q25 for trimming and MiXCR for clone calling, and kept in-frame beta chains. Under each unique CDR3 protein, matching rows form one entry showing the most common genes and DNA. A total of a few hundred thousand distinct CDR3 sequences appear in this sample, 10% of them only once. Around 2.4% of the sample is in the top ten clones. Sequenced material: PBMCs from the stem cell graft donor, taken from the stem cell graft. All receptors derive from a human donor who donated a stem cell graft to a child with acute lymphoblastic leukemia.

This clonotype came up many times. This sequence joins TRBV21-1 and TRBJ2-5. TRBV21-1 is annotated as a pseudogene. CDR3 length: 14 residues. DNA of the CDR3: TGTGCCAGCAGCAAAGCGGAGGTTCAAGAGACCCAGTACTTC. Amino acids: CASSKAEVQETQYF.

This clonotype was found a few times. The rearrangement joins TRBV5-1 to TRBJ2-1; 8 positions match TRBD2. Trimming took 0 bases from V and 1 from J; bases not matched to a gene: 3. Germline V CDR1 and CDR2: SGHRS, YFSETQ. The CDR3 covers 16 residues. CDR3 nucleotides: TGCGCCAGCAGCTTGGGGAGCGGGGGTTCCTACAATGAGCAGTTCTTC. Translation: CASSLGSGGSYNEQFF.

This clonotype has just a few counts. The chain carries TRBV3-1 and TRBJ2-1; D may be TRBD2 (5 bases). In germline, CDR1 is LGHDT, CDR2 YNNKEL (reference sequence). The CDR3 has 15 amino acids. The V and J ends lost 2 bases and 4 bases respectively, with 12 bases between them. Here the CDR3 DNA reads TGTGCCAGCAGCCAATGGATAGCGCAGTACAATGAGCAGTTCTTC. Translated, it gives CASSQWIAQYNEQFF.

The chain recombines TRBV5-1 with TRBJ2-7; D is unresolved. V lost 5 bases and J lost 4, with 13 bases in between. CDR3 size: 13 residues. CDR1 and CDR2 from the germline V gene are SGHRS and YFSETQ. The CDR3 coding sequence is TGCGCCAGCAGTGCAGACCACACGTACGAGCAGTACTTC. This codes for CASSADHTYEQYF.

This clonotype was observed a handful of times. V is TRBV20-1 and J is TRBJ2-7; no clear D. The V gene lost 0 bases and the J gene lost 2 bases, with 8 bases spanning the gap. This CDR3 has 13 residues. CDR1 and CDR2 (germline): DFQATT, SNEGSKA (reference sequence). DNA for the CDR3: TGCAGTGCTAGAGATAGGCTAACCTACGAGCAGTACTTC. Protein product: CSARDRLTYEQYF.

This clonotype was counted between two and nine times. The chain employs TRBV7-3 and TRBJ2-1, with 12 positions matching TRBD2. This CDR3 contains 19 residues. Trimming at V came to 4 bases and at J to 14 bases, leaving 24 bases not matched to a gene. CDR1 is SGHTA, CDR2 FQGTGA, per germline. The CDR3 bases are TGTGCCAGCAGCTCGTATCCACGGGGTGCCGGGACTAGCGGGCTTAATAAGTTCTTC. It codes for CASSSYPRGAGTSGLNKFF.

The V call is TRBV3-1, the J call TRBJ2-1; D is uncertain. Germline lookup yields CDR1 LGHDT and CDR2 YNNKEL (reference sequence). Trimming removed 1 base at V and 12 bases at J, with 7 bases between. This CDR3 has 11 amino acids. The CDR3, as DNA: TGTGCCAGCAGCCAAGTTTCCCGGCAGTTCTTC. As protein: CASSQVSRQFF.

The chain has TRBV4-2 and TRBJ2-7, with D unclear. The germline V gene has CDR1 LGHNA and CDR2 YNFKEQ. This CDR3 region has 14 residues. V gave up 1 base and J gave up 4 bases, with 11 bases separating them. CDR3 region: CASSQGNGVYEQYF. CDR3 nucleotide sequence: TGTGCCAGCAGCCAAGGAAACGGAGTTTACGAGCAGTACTTC.

This clonotype was picked up many times. The rearrangement uses TRBV5-6 and TRBJ1-3, with 11 nucleotides matching TRBD1. The CDR3 is 15 amino acids. CDR1 and CDR2 (germline): SGHDT, YYEEEE. J gave up 4 bases and V 3 bases, and 3 bases lay outside the gene matches. In DNA, the CDR3 is TGTGCCAGCAGCTCGGACAGGGGGCGAGGAAACACCATATATTTT. Translated, it gives CASSSDRGRGNTIYF.

The gene calls are TRBV20-1 and TRBJ1-1; no clear D gene. This CDR3 has 13 amino acids. Trimming left V 3 bases short and J 3 bases short, with 11 bases between. Germline V CDR1 and CDR2: DFQATT, SNEGSKA (reference sequence). CDR3 residues: CSARGRMDTEAFF. CDR3 sequence (DNA): TGCAGTGCTAGGGGGAGGATGGACACTGAAGCTTTCTTT.

About this clonotype itself: With a much larger clone just one base away, this may be a read error. The chain employs TRBV5-6 and TRBJ2-7, with 10 bases that match TRBD1. Per the germline V gene, CDR1 is SGHDT and CDR2 is YYEEEE. The CDR3 contains 14 residues. The CDR3: CASGFGTGAYEQYF. As DNA, the CDR3 is TGTGCCAGCGGCTTCGGGACAGGGGCCTACGAGCAGTACTTC. Filled out from reference TRBV5-6 and TRBJ2-7, the complete variable domain reads DAGVTQSPTHLIKTRGQQVTLRCSPKSGHDTVSWYQQALGQGPQFIFQYYEEEERQRGNFPDRFSGHQFPNYSSELNVNALLLGDSALYLCASGFGTGAYEQYFGPGTRLTVT.

CDR3 nucleotide sequence: TGTGCCAGCAGTTACACCGACAGGGCTCCCTACGAGCAGTACTTC. It codes for CASSYTDRAPYEQYF. The V gene is TRBV6-5, the J gene TRBJ2-7; 7 nucleotides match TRBD1. V shed 2 bases, J shed 2 bases, and the junction held 6 bases outside the gene matches. The CDR3 runs 15 residues. Germline CDR1 reads MNHEY; CDR2 reads SVGAGI.

This clonotype has only a few counts. J is TRBJ2-1 and V is TRBV5-1, with D maybe TRBD2 (5 bases). The CDR3 totals 15 residues. CDR1 and CDR2 from the germline V gene are SGHRS and YFSETQ. V was pared by 0 bases and J by 5 bases, with 12 bases between. CDR3 loop: CASSLAEGRDNEQFF. For the CDR3, the DNA is TGCGCCAGCAGCTTGGCCGAGGGAAGGGACAATGAGCAGTTCTTC.

This clonotype has only a few counts. The chain carries TRBV7-8 and TRBJ2-7; 7 bases agree with TRBD1. Losses at the gene ends were 1 base for V and 1 base for J; bases not matched to a gene: 4. The CDR3 has 15 amino acids. Germline-derived CDR1 and CDR2 are SGHVS and FQNEAQ. CDR3 region: CASSLDRGQSYEQYF. DNA for the CDR3: TGTGCCAGCAGCTTAGATAGGGGACAGTCCTACGAGCAGTACTTC.

The gene calls are TRBV5-1 and TRBJ2-2; unclear D gene. CDR3 length: 11 amino acids. V lost 5 bases and J lost 4, with 3 bases in between. The V gene's germline CDR1 is SGHRS and CDR2 YFSETQ. The CDR3 DNA sequence: TGCGCCAGCAGGGGCACCGGGGAGCTGTTTTTT. Its translation is CASRGTGELFF.

Only a few counts were recorded for this clonotype. The chain recombines TRBV29-1 with TRBJ2-2; no firm D call. Germline CDR1 SQVTM, CDR2 ANQGSEA. The V end lost 7 bases, the J end lost 4 bases, and 7 bases lay between the germline ends. The CDR3 extends over 11 amino acids. This CDR3 reads CSAQSTGELFF. The CDR3 nucleotides are TGCAGCGCCCAGAGCACCGGGGAGCTGTTTTTT.

This clonotype was counted many times. The chain carries TRBV4-3 and TRBJ2-3; possibly TRBD1 for D (6 bases). Germline CDR1 and CDR2: LGHNA and YSLEER. Trimming stripped 0 bases from V and 8 bases from J, with 12 bases between. The CDR3 runs to 14 residues. The CDR3: CASSQERRGGTQYF. CDR3 bases: TGCGCCAGCAGCCAAGAACGAAGAGGGGGTACGCAGTATTTT.

This clonotype was observed a handful of times. The chain joins TRBV28 to TRBJ2-1; D gene unclear. CDR3 length: 13 amino acids. From germline, CDR1 is MDHEN and CDR2 SYDVKM. Deletions cut 3 bases from V and 8 bases from J, with 11 bases between. CDR3 sequence (DNA): TGTGCCAGCAGTTTGGCGGTGTACCATGAGCAGTTCTTC. It is translated as CASSLAVYHEQFF.